This T cell receptor (beta chain) emerged from a study of identical twins. A universal primer site was created by template switching, with the cDNA bearing unique molecular identifiers. TCRdb analysed the 5' RACE reads with MiXCR anew, one entry per CDR3 protein. Of 200,000 to 300,000 distinct CDR3 sequences in the sample, 8% to 11% were seen once. Regarding the study as a whole: Insertions ran lower in abundant cord blood beta clonotypes, though not in memory repertoires. Those out-of-frame alpha sequences shared by twins showed an excess of low generation probability.

CDR1 is LGHDT, CDR2 YNNKEL, per germline (reference sequence). The CDR3 covers 17 residues. The ends lost 1 base at V and 7 bases at J; junction bases unmatched: 10. A remark on this clonotype: Antigen specificity is unknown.

Sequenced material: memory T cells sorted from blood. The source of this sequence is a man aged 50-59 years in good health. V usage is TRBV3-1 and J usage is TRBJ1-2; TRBD1 aligns across 12 bases. The CDR3 region is CASSQAGTGGIGRGYTF. The CDR3 DNA is TGTGCCAGCAGCCAAGCCGGGACAGGGGGCATAGGACGTGGCTACACCTTC.